This is a list of T cell receptor beta chains from one sample in a study of blood T cell repertoires in COVID-19. The data were produced by immunoSEQ multiplex PCR, yet TCRdb's version contains in-frame clones alone and is incomplete. Altogether some 200,000 clones are present, about nine tenths being singletons, with the ten largest covering approximately 2.2%. The source material was PBMCs or T cells enriched from blood (not recorded which). The receptor set was obtained from a woman aged 25 to 39 who had recovered from COVID-19. Each CDR3 is given with its conserved first and last residue. The D gene is left open where the match is weak. Clone size is stated in some rows and not others, as once, few, many or a class when expanded.

j_call,v_call,d_call,clone_size,cdr3_aa,cdr3_nt
TRBJ1-2,TRBV19,TRBD1,.,CASSIFGYRGQGYGYTF,TGTGCCAGTAGTATTTTCGGATACAGGGGGCAAGGCTATGGCTACACCTTC
TRBJ1-5,TRBV2,.,.,CASSDRTEGQPQHF,TGTGCCAGCAGTGATCGGACAGAGGGCCAGCCCCAGCATTTT
TRBJ2-2,TRBV5-1,.,once,CASTGRTGGAGELFF,TGCGCCAGCACTGGGAGGACAGGTGGGGCCGGGGAGCTGTTTTTT
TRBJ2-7,TRBV15,.,.,CATSKDTSYEQYF,TGTGCCACCAGCAAGGACACGAGCTACGAGCAGTACTTC
TRBJ2-7,TRBV28,TRBD2,.,CASRPTSGDSYEQYF,TGTGCCAGCAGACCTACTAGCGGGGATTCCTACGAGCAGTACTTC
TRBJ1-1,TRBV29-1,.,.,CSVPPVTFF,TGCAGCGTCCCCCCGGTCACTTTCTTT
TRBJ2-5,TRBV27,.,few,CASSPLRDLKQETQYF,TGTGCCAGCAGTCCCCTCCGGGACTTAAAACAAGAGACCCAGTACTTC
TRBJ1-1,TRBV7-9,.,.,CASTLFRGIGDTEAFF,TGTGCCAGCACCCTATTCCGGGGGATTGGCGACACTGAAGCTTTCTTT
TRBJ1-1,TRBV19,TRBD1,.,CASKGRTGDTEAFF,TGTGCCAGTAAGGGCCGGACAGGGGACACTGAAGCTTTCTTT
TRBJ2-1,TRBV11-2,.,.,CASVVPRVSGPRSYNEQFF,TGTGCCAGCGTAGTTCCAAGGGTAAGCGGCCCTCGAAGTTACAATGAGCAGTTCTTC
TRBJ1-5,TRBV10-3,.,.,CAISERGGNQPQHF,TGTGCCATCAGTGAACGGGGAGGCAATCAGCCCCAGCATTTT
TRBJ2-1,TRBV7-7,TRBD1,.,CASSRDRRYNEQFF,TGTGCTAGCAGCAGGGACAGGCGTTACAATGAGCAGTTCTTC
TRBJ1-5,TRBV6-2/TRBV6-3,.,.,CASSLQGFNSNQPQHF,TGTGCCAGCAGTTTACAGGGTTTTAACAGCAATCAGCCCCAGCATTTT
TRBJ2-7,TRBV5-6,TRBD1,.,CASRQGRDEQYF,TGTGCCAGCCGACAGGGGAGAGACGAGCAGTACTTC
TRBJ2-2,TRBV6-1,.,.,CASSEGALYTGELFF,TGTGCCAGCAGTGAGGGGGCGCTCTACACCGGGGAGCTGTTTTTT
TRBJ1-1,TRBV10-3,.,few,CAISEPTRGGIEAFF,TGTGCCATCAGTGAGCCAACCCGTGGGGGGATTGAAGCTTTCTTT
TRBJ2-5,TRBV30,.,.,CARQTRNRDQETQYF,TGTGCCCGACAAACCCGTAACAGGGACCAAGAGACCCAGTACTTC
TRBJ2-7,TRBV13,.,.,CASSPQTYEQYF,TGTGCCAGCAGCCCTCAGACCTACGAGCAGTACTTC
TRBJ1-5,TRBV27,.,.,CASSFQGGRNQPQHF,TGTGCCAGCAGTTTCCAGGGAGGACGCAATCAGCCCCAGCATTTT
TRBJ1-2,TRBV4-3,TRBD1,.,CASSHLGRTGEGYTF,TGCGCCAGCAGCCACCTGGGACGGACAGGGGAGGGCTACACCTTC
TRBJ1-2,TRBV30,.,.,CAWSVGVGGNYGYTF,TGTGCCTGGAGTGTAGGTGTTGGGGGGAACTATGGCTACACCTTC
TRBJ2-5,TRBV4-3,.,.,CASSPQQGLETQYF,TGCGCCAGCAGCCCCCAACAGGGCTTAGAGACCCAGTACTTC
TRBJ1-2,TRBV4-3,.,.,CASSRGLGGDGYTF,TGCGCCAGCAGCCGAGGTCTCGGCGGCGATGGCTACACCTTC
TRBJ1-2,TRBV3-1/TRBV3-2,.,.,CASSQDTVSYGYTF,TGTGCCAGCAGCCAAGATACAGTATCCTATGGCTACACCTTC
TRBJ2-7,TRBV12-3/TRBV12-4,.,few,CASSLGALDEQYF,TGTGCCAGCAGTTTGGGGGCGCTAGACGAGCAGTACTTC
TRBJ2-2,TRBV12-5,.,.,CASGLGGSNTGELFF,TGTGCTAGTGGTTTGGGGGGCAGTAACACCGGGGAGCTGTTTTTT
TRBJ1-2,TRBV15,TRBD1,.,CATRFKAGGYGYTF,TGTGCCACCAGATTCAAGGCAGGGGGCTATGGCTACACCTTC
TRBJ1-5,TRBV24-1,.,.,CATSLRGSNQPQHF,TGTGCCACCTCCTTACGCGGGAGCAATCAGCCCCAGCATTTT
TRBJ2-2,TRBV2,.,once,CASSIQRDTNTGELFF,TGTGCCAGCAGCATTCAGCGGGACACGAACACCGGGGAGCTGTTTTTT
TRBJ1-1,TRBV7-2,.,.,CASSLTENTEAFF,TGTGCCAGCAGCTTAACAGAGAACACTGAAGCTTTCTTT
TRBJ1-3,TRBV7-2,TRBD1,.,CASSLIGTGVAGNTIYF,TGTGCCAGCAGCTTAATAGGGACAGGGGTGGCTGGAAACACCATATATTTT
TRBJ2-1,TRBV5-8,TRBD1,.,CASSSVRTGKSYNEQFF,TGTGCCAGCAGCTCTGTAAGGACAGGGAAGTCCTACAATGAGCAGTTCTTC
TRBJ1-4,TRBV7-9,.,.,CASSYRDTTNEKLFF,TGTGCCAGCAGCTACCGGGACACAACTAATGAAAAACTGTTTTTT
TRBJ2-5,TRBV7-2,TRBD2,once,CASSSARRGGRETQYF,TGTGCCAGCAGCTCAGCTCGGCGGGGGGGCCGGGAGACCCAGTACTTC
TRBJ1-1,TRBV12-5,TRBD1,.,CASGSPGGADTEAFF,TGTGCTAGTGGTTCCCCAGGGGGCGCAGACACTGAAGCTTTCTTT
TRBJ2-7,TRBV18,TRBD2,.,CASSPVGPSGRYEQYF,TGTGCCAGCTCACCAGTTGGCCCTAGCGGACGATACGAGCAGTACTTC